Detailed here is one TCR beta chain. CDR3 size: 16 residues. Trimming cost V 5 bases and J 5 bases, with 19 bases left between them. CDR1 and CDR2 from the germline V gene are SEHNR and FQNEAQ (reference sequence). Ten immunoSEQ deep assay plates were used by the authors to sequence unsorted PBMC DNA. Produced via immunoSEQ multiplex PCR; TCRdb's table is partial and in-frame only. The sample has 400,000 to 500,000 clones, 60% to 85% seen once. Nashville, Tennessee was home to all donors, who were Caucasian adults. This sample is part of a study of shared clonotypes between healthy human individuals. The specimen was PBMCs. The chain carries TRBV7-9 and TRBJ2-1; D is possibly TRBD2 (5 bases). This receptor was taken from a woman aged 40 to 50 in good health. Some clones in this sample may be carry-over from other donors' samples. The CDR3 protein is CASSQGRTGVDNEQFF. The CDR3 coding sequence is TGTGCCAGCAGCCAAGGTCGGACTGGAGTAGACAATGAGCAGTTCTTC.